This entry lists 24 T cell receptor beta chains sequenced from one sample in a study of T cells in Graves' hyperthyroidism and ophthalmopathy. RNA transcripts provided the source from which TCR beta CDR3 regions were amplified. HTBI primers were the set used in a first-round RT-PCR of the TCR CDR3. MiXCR, run by TCRdb on the multiplex PCR reads, gives a single entry per CDR3 protein. Among approximately 610,000 distinct CDR3 sequences listed, under 15% were seen once. Sequenced sample: blood. The receptors come from a woman aged 40 to 50 with Graves' ophthalmopathy.

This clonotype came up many times. This chain uses TRBV19 with TRBJ2-7; TRBD2 matches 14 bases. The ends lost 4 bases at V and 3 bases at J; junction bases unmatched: 2. The CDR3 loop spans 15 amino acids. The V gene's germline CDR1 is LNHDA and CDR2 SQIVND (reference sequence). The CDR3 nucleotides read TGTGCCAGTAGTAAGGGACTAGCGGGGGACTACGAGCAGTACTTC. Amino acid sequence: CASSKGLAGDYEQYF. The whole variable domain, filled in from reference TRBV19 and TRBJ2-7, reads DGGITQSPKYLFRKEGQNVTLSCEQNLNHDAMYWYRQDPGQGLRLIYYSQIVNDFQKGDIAEGYSVSREKKESFPLTVTSAQKNPTAFYLCASSKGLAGDYEQYFGPGTRLTVT.

In its sample, this clonotype was seen many times. The chain couples TRBV19 to TRBJ2-6, with D perhaps matching TRBD1 (6 bases). CDR1 and CDR2 from the germline V gene are LNHDA and SQIVND (reference sequence). Between the trimmed V and J ends, which lost 3 bases and 0 bases, there was a span of 12 bases. The CDR3 sequence is 17 residues long. The CDR3 spells CASSMQGLASGANVLTF. In DNA, the CDR3 is TGTGCCAGTAGTATGCAGGGGTTAGCCTCTGGGGCCAACGTCCTGACTTTC.

This clonotype has a handful of counts. The V call is TRBV12-3 or TRBV12-4, the J call TRBJ2-5, with 14 bases aligning to TRBD2. J lost 5 bases, V lost 3 bases, and 17 bases had no gene match. CDR3 size: 20 residues. The CDR3 DNA follows: TGTGCCAGCAGTTTTATTGGGACTAGCGGGAGAAAAACCCCTGGGGAGACCCAGTACTTC. This translates into CASSFIGTSGRKTPGETQYF.

This clonotype came up many times. Here the CDR3 reads CASNQRETAYEQYF. The CDR3 DNA reads TGTGCCAGCAACCAAAGGGAGACAGCGTACGAGCAGTACTTC. The chain recombines TRBV6-1 with TRBJ2-7; possibly TRBD1 or TRBD2 for D (5 bases each). The germline CDR1 and CDR2 sequences are MNHNS and SASEGT. V shed 7 bases and J shed 4 bases, with 17 bases lying between them. The CDR3 has 14 amino acids.

This clonotype was seen a handful of times. This chain uses TRBV6-1 with TRBJ2-2, with D maybe TRBD1 (5 bases). V was pared by 6 bases and J by 6 bases, with 20 bases between. This CDR3 has 16 residues. Germline CDR1 MNHNS, CDR2 SASEGT. CDR3 sequence reads: CASSRVSGQAAGELFF. CDR3 in DNA: TGTGCCAGCAGCCGTGTCTCAGGGCAGGCAGCCGGGGAGCTGTTTTTT.

This clonotype was seen ten or more times. The chain recombines TRBV7-2 with TRBJ2-7; 8 bases are a match to TRBD1. Germline V lookup: CDR1 SGHTA, CDR2 FQGNSA. With 5 bases clipped from V and 2 bases from J, the junction kept 5 bases outside the gene matches. There are 14 residues in the CDR3. CDR3 amino acids: CASSKRQGTYEQYF. CDR3 nucleotides: TGTGCCAGCAGCAAGAGACAGGGGACCTACGAGCAGTACTTC.

This clonotype showed up many times. The chain has TRBV28 and TRBJ2-5, with TRBD1 matching 10 bases. CDR1 and CDR2 from the germline V gene are MDHEN and SYDVKM. After removal of 1 base from V and 5 bases from J, the junction contained 7 bases not matched to a gene. This CDR3 comprises 16 residues. CDR3 DNA sequence: TGTGCCAGCAGTTTATCCGACAGGGGGCTCGGGGAGACCCAGTACTTC. Its translation: CASSLSDRGLGETQYF. The full variable domain, with the rest looked up from reference TRBV28 and TRBJ2-5, is DVKVTQSSRYLVKRTGEKVFLECVQDMDHENMFWYRQDPGLGLRLIYFSYDVKMKEKGDIPEGYSVSREKKERFSLILESASTNQTSMYLCASSLSDRGLGETQYFGPGTRLLVL.

This clonotype occurred many times. The chain uses TRBV2 and TRBJ2-7; 7 positions match TRBD1. There are 16 residues in the CDR3. With V trimmed by 7 bases and J by 0 bases, 12 bases remained unmatched. CDR1 and CDR2 from the germline V gene are SNHLY and FYNNEI. The CDR3 here is CASTGNWDSDSYEQYF. The CDR3 region has the DNA TGTGCCAGCACGGGTAATTGGGACAGCGACTCCTACGAGCAGTACTTC. The entire variable domain, with the rest obtained from reference TRBV2 and TRBJ2-7, is as follows: EPEVTQTPSHQVTQMGQEVILRCVPISNHLYFYWYRQILGQKVEFLVSFYNNEISEKSEIFDDQFSVERPDGSNFTLKIRSTKLEDSAMYFCASTGNWDSDSYEQYFGPGTRLTVT.

CDR3 amino acids: CASSLGQGISGANVLTF. CDR3 bases: TGTGCCAGCAGCTTAGGTCAGGGAATTTCTGGGGCCAACGTCCTGACTTTC. V is TRBV7-8 and J is TRBJ2-6; the D gene is possibly TRBD1 (5 bases). Germline V CDR1 and CDR2: SGHVS, FQNEAQ. The ends were cut back, 1 base at V and 1 base at J, with 11 bases in the middle. CDR3 length: 17 amino acids.

In this sample, this clonotype turned up many times. CDR3: CSAPRDQRETQYF. In nucleotides, the CDR3 is TGCAGTGCCCCCCGGGACCAACGGGAGACCCAGTACTTC. V usage is TRBV20-1 and J usage is TRBJ2-5; D tentatively reads TRBD1 or TRBD2 (5 bases each). Germline V gives CDR1 DFQATT, CDR2 SNEGSKA (reference sequence). The CDR3 runs to 13 residues. V gave up 6 bases and J gave up 5 bases, with 16 bases separating them.

This clonotype was found many times. The rearrangement joins TRBV28 to TRBJ2-5; a possible D gene is TRBD1 (6 bases). The CDR3 consists of 15 residues. V was clipped by 2 bases and J by 6 bases, with 16 bases between them. Germline-derived CDR1 and CDR2 are MDHEN and SYDVKM. This CDR3 reads CASSLGAQGMKTQYF. As DNA, the CDR3 is TGTGCCAGCAGTTTAGGGGCGCAGGGGATGAAGACCCAGTACTTC. Together with reference TRBV28 and TRBJ2-5, the CDR3 gives the full variable domain: DVKVTQSSRYLVKRTGEKVFLECVQDMDHENMFWYRQDPGLGLRLIYFSYDVKMKEKGDIPEGYSVSREKKERFSLILESASTNQTSMYLCASSLGAQGMKTQYFGPGTRLLVL.

This clonotype turned up a few times. The chain employs TRBV5-1 and TRBJ2-7, with D perhaps matching TRBD2 (6 bases). The germline V gene encodes CDR1 SGHRS and CDR2 YFSETQ. V was shortened by 0 bases and J by 4 bases, with 14 bases between the two germline ends. The CDR3 length is 15 residues. The CDR3 sequence: CASSLEASELYEQYF. For the CDR3, the DNA is TGCGCCAGCAGCTTGGAAGCTAGCGAGCTTTACGAGCAGTACTTC.

The table lists this clonotype with a few counts. The genes are TRBV28 and TRBJ2-6; 9 bases line up with TRBD1. The J segment lost 7 bases and the V segment lost 5 bases, leaving 12 bases of the junction unmatched. Per the germline V gene, CDR1 is MDHEN and CDR2 is SYDVKM. The CDR3 extends over 17 amino acids. The CDR3 sequence is CASSVGQGKGLANVLTF. Written as DNA, the CDR3 is TGTGCCAGCAGTGTGGGACAGGGAAAAGGTTTAGCCAACGTCCTGACTTTC.

This clonotype has ten or more counts. V and J are TRBV4-1 and TRBJ1-2, with D possibly being TRBD1 (6 bases). V was shortened by 0 bases and J by 4 bases, with 12 bases between the two germline ends. The CDR3 runs to 15 residues. Germline V gene lookup returns CDR1 MGHRA and CDR2 YSYEKL. DNA of the CDR3: TGCGCCAGCAGCCAAGATACAGGGACCGCCTATGGCTACACCTTC. Its protein product is CASSQDTGTAYGYTF.

This clonotype appeared a few times. The V call is TRBV2, the J call TRBJ2-3; a possible D gene is TRBD1 (5 bases). Trimming left V 6 bases short and J 2 bases short, with 12 bases between. This CDR3 spans 14 amino acids. CDR1 is SNHLY, CDR2 FYNNEI, per germline. The CDR3 nucleotides are TGTGCCAGCAGCAAGACAGTGATCACAGATACGCAGTATTTT. Its translation is CASSKTVITDTQYF. Full variable domain (outside the CDR3, taken from reference TRBV2 and TRBJ2-3): EPEVTQTPSHQVTQMGQEVILRCVPISNHLYFYWYRQILGQKVEFLVSFYNNEISEKSEIFDDQFSVERPDGSNFTLKIRSTKLEDSAMYFCASSKTVITDTQYFGPGTRLTVL.

There are many counts of this clonotype. V and J are TRBV28 and TRBJ1-5; 8 bases are shared with TRBD1. V was clipped by 4 bases and J by 3 bases; unmatched bases: 8. Germline V gene lookup returns CDR1 MDHEN and CDR2 SYDVKM. The CDR3 covers 16 residues. DNA of the CDR3: TGTGCCAGCAGTTCCCGACAGGGGCTTTACAATCAGCCCCAGCATTTT. This encodes CASSSRQGLYNQPQHF.

V usage is TRBV6-1 and J usage is TRBJ2-7; 7 nucleotides agree with TRBD1. The germline V gene encodes CDR1 MNHNS and CDR2 SASEGT. This CDR3 contains 14 residues. The J segment lost 3 bases and the V segment lost 10 bases, leaving 12 bases of the junction unmatched. The CDR3 here is CATSQPGGDYEQYF. The CDR3 nucleotides read TGTGCCACCTCTCAACCAGGGGGAGACTACGAGCAGTACTTC.

The rearrangement joins TRBV9 to TRBJ2-1, with 8 bases aligning to TRBD2. The CDR3 is 14 amino acids. V shed 4 bases and J 8 bases; nucleotides not matched to a gene: 8. CDR1 is SGDLS, CDR2 YYNGEE, per germline. The DNA of the CDR3 is TGTGCCAGCAGCCCCCGACTAGCGAGGGATGAGCAGTTCTTC. Translating gives CASSPRLARDEQFF.

In this sample, this clonotype turned up many times. Here the CDR3 reads CASSFRRTGYSYEQYF. The CDR3 coding sequence is TGTGCCAGCAGTTTTCGCCGGACAGGGTACTCCTACGAGCAGTACTTC. V usage is TRBV27 and J usage is TRBJ2-7; 8 bases align to TRBD1. J was trimmed by 0 bases and V by 3 bases; bases with no gene match: 7. This CDR3 spans 16 amino acids. The germline CDR1 and CDR2 sequences are MNHEY and SMNVEV (reference sequence).

This chain connects TRBV7-9 to TRBJ1-3; possible D gene TRBD1, 5 bases. This CDR3 comprises 15 residues. Germline V gene data show CDR1 as SEHNR and CDR2 as FQNEAQ (reference sequence). With 5 bases removed from V and 6 bases from J, the gap between germline ends came to 17 bases. In nucleotides, the CDR3 is TGTGCCAGCAGCCCGCGGAGGGGAGAAGCAAACACCATATATTTT. It codes for CASSPRRGEANTIYF.

This clonotype appeared a few times. This chain uses TRBV28 with TRBJ2-2; D unresolved. CDR3 length: 15 residues. Per the germline V gene, CDR1 is MDHEN and CDR2 is SYDVKM. V gave up 2 bases and J gave up 5 bases, with 12 bases separating them. The CDR3 DNA sequence: TGTGCCAGCAGTTTAATGTTGGCCGGGACCGGGGAGCTGTTTTTT. It translates to CASSLMLAGTGELFF.

Many counts were recorded for this clonotype. The V gene is TRBV6-1, the J gene TRBJ2-2; 8 bases match TRBD1. Germline-derived CDR1 and CDR2 are MNHNS and SASEGT. The CDR3 consists of 16 residues. V lost 9 bases, J lost 2 bases, and 11 bases stayed unmatched. CDR3 DNA sequence: TGTGCCAGTACGACCGGGGACAGGCGTAACACCGGGGAGCTGTTTTTT. Its translation: CASTTGDRRNTGELFF.

This chain joins TRBV20-1 and TRBJ2-5, with 11 bases matching TRBD2. V shed 6 bases and J 2 bases; nucleotides not matched to a gene: 8. This CDR3 comprises 15 residues. Germline V gene lookup returns CDR1 DFQATT and CDR2 SNEGSKA (reference sequence). CDR3 region: CSAALAGGRQETQYF. CDR3 DNA: TGCAGTGCGGCCCTAGCGGGAGGTCGACAAGAGACCCAGTACTTC.

This clonotype has at least ten counts. The gene calls are TRBV20-1 and TRBJ1-5; D is undetermined. Trimming pared 2 bases from V and 2 bases from J, leaving 7 bases between. The length of the CDR3 is 13 residues. CDR1 is DFQATT and CDR2 is SNEGSKA in the germline V gene (reference sequence). The CDR3 is CSARKDRNQPQHF. As DNA, the CDR3 is TGCAGTGCTAGAAAGGACCGCAATCAGCCCCAGCATTTT.